The rows below give T cell receptor beta chains drawn from one sample of a study of T-cell reconstitution after alpha-beta-depleted transplantation in children. TCRdb called the PCR reads again in MiXCR, with one record for every CDR3 protein. The sample carries a few hundred thousand distinct CDR3 sequences, more than 9% recorded once. This specimen was peripheral blood, taken 180 days after TCRalphabeta/CD19-depleted stem cell transplant. The receptors shown here come from a male patient between 2 and 10 years old who had a stem cell transplant for chronic granulomatous disease, so the T cells may come from the graft donor. Both conserved end residues are part of each CDR3. The order of the fields is clone size, D gene, V gene, J gene, CDR3 DNA, CDR3 protein. A D gene is named only where the DNA matches it firmly. Clone sizes are given selectively: once, few, many, or a class where the clone is expanded.

many	TRBD1	TRBV6-1	TRBJ1-5	TGTGCCAGCAGACCGGGACAGAGAAATCAGCCCCAGCATTTT	CASRPGQRNQPQHF
.	.	TRBV23-1	TRBJ2-7	TGCGCCAGCAGTCCGCTGGGTCCTAACGAGCAGTACTTC	CASSPLGPNEQYF
many	.	TRBV7-2	TRBJ2-5	TGTGCCAGCAGCTTAGTAGTCGGGGGCTTGGGGGAGACCCAGTACTTC	CASSLVVGGLGETQYF
many	TRBD1	TRBV18	TRBJ2-3	TGTGCCAGCTCACCGAGACAGGGGGCGACAGATACGCAGTATTTT	CASSPRQGATDTQYF
many	.	TRBV5-1	TRBJ2-7	TGCGCCAGCAGCGGCGTGGACGAGCAGTACTTC	CASSGVDEQYF
many	.	TRBV18	TRBJ2-7	TGTGCCAGCTCACCACCGCAGGGAACCTCCTACGAGCAGTACTTC	CASSPPQGTSYEQYF
many	.	TRBV7-2	TRBJ2-1	TGTGCCAGCAGCCCCCGTCCGCAATACAATGAGCAGTTCTTC	CASSPRPQYNEQFF
.	TRBD2	TRBV24-1	TRBJ2-7	TGTGCCACCAGTGATCAGCGAGACCTAATTTTAGCGGGAGGACCCTCCTACGAGCAGTACTTC	CATSDQRDLILAGGPSYEQYF
many	.	TRBV9	TRBJ1-1	TGTGCCAGCAGCAGTGTGGGGGGGCGGACTGAAGCTTTCTTT	CASSSVGGRTEAFF
many	.	TRBV7-8	TRBJ2-7	TGTGCCAGCAGCTTAGCGCAGGCAGGGAACTACGAGCAGTACTTC	CASSLAQAGNYEQYF
.	.	TRBV6-2/TRBV6-3	TRBJ2-7	TGTGCTCTTAACCCACGGACAAGCTCCTACGAGCAGTACTTC	CALNPRTSSYEQYF
many	TRBD2	TRBV9	TRBJ2-3	TGTGCCAGCAGCCCTTTCCCTAGCGGAAGCACAGATACGCAGTATTTT	CASSPFPSGSTDTQYF
many	.	TRBV11-1	TRBJ1-1	TGTGCCAGCAGCTCTGTGGATAACACTGAAGCTTTCTTT	CASSSVDNTEAFF
many	.	TRBV6-1	TRBJ1-1	TGTGCCAGCACCCGAACATGGGGCACTGAAGCTTTCTTT	CASTRTWGTEAFF
many	TRBD1	TRBV29-1	TRBJ2-3	TGCAGCGCGACGGGACAGTCTGGCACAGATACGCAGTATTTT	CSATGQSGTDTQYF
.	.	TRBV12-3/TRBV12-4	TRBJ2-7	TGTGCCAGCAGCCTCCGGGACAGCGGGAATTACGAGCAGTACTTC	CASSLRDSGNYEQYF
.	TRBD2	TRBV4-2	TRBJ2-7	TGTGCCAGCAGCCAAGATTTGTCCTGGCGGGGGGGCCTCGTATCAACCTACGAGCAGTACTTC	CASSQDLSWRGGLVSTYEQYF
many	TRBD1	TRBV3-1	TRBJ2-3	TGTGCCAGCAGCCCTACAATCTGGACAGGGGACATAGATACGCAGTATTTT	CASSPTIWTGDIDTQYF
many	.	TRBV20-1	TRBJ1-5	TGCAGTGCTAGAGGAACAGGGTCTCAGCCCCAGCATTTT	CSARGTGSQPQHF
many	.	TRBV3-1	TRBJ2-5	TGTGCCAGCAGCCAAGATTTGCGGCAAGAGACCCAGTACTTC	CASSQDLRQETQYF
few	.	TRBV29-1	TRBJ2-1	TGCAGCGTCATGGCGCTAAGCTCCTACAATGAGCAGTTCTTC	CSVMALSSYNEQFF
.	TRBD1	TRBV2	TRBJ2-3	TGTGCCATCTGCAACCCACAAAAACAGGGGGGCCTCACAGATACGCAGTATTTT	CAICNPQKQGGLTDTQYF
.	.	TRBV6-2/TRBV6-3	TRBJ2-5	TGTGCCAGCAGTTTCCTCAAGGGAAGGCTTCATGGAAAAAAAGAGACCCAGTACTTC	CASSFLKGRLHGKKETQYF
many	.	TRBV27	TRBJ2-1	TGTGCCAGCAGCTCAGCGGGTCACAATGAGCAGTTCTTC	CASSSAGHNEQFF
many	.	TRBV20-1	TRBJ2-3	TGCAGTGCTAGAAACACAGATACGCAGTATTTT	CSARNTDTQYF
few	.	TRBV18	TRBJ2-7	TGTGCCAGCTCACCGGGTCCTTTTTCGTACGAGCAGTACTTC	CASSPGPFSYEQYF